This paragraph covers one TCR beta chain sequence. Its antigen is not identified. This sample is part of a study of identical twins. The CDR3 contains 15 residues. Trimming left V 0 bases short and J 4 bases short, with 10 bases between. CDR1 is LGHNT, CDR2 FRNRAP, per germline. Study results and caveats: Models underestimated how often monozygotic twins shared out-of-frame TCR alpha.

TCRdb re-derived calls from the 5' RACE reads in MiXCR, one entry per CDR3 protein. The sample has hundreds of thousands of distinct CDR3 sequences; 15% to 20% are singletons. The same sample was also studied in work on T cells expressing NK-cell markers. Per that study: Beta-chain profiling covered CD3+CD56+NKG2C+, CD3+CD56+NKG2C- and CD3+CD56-NKG2C+ sorted subsets. Certain NKG2C+ T cell clones were expanded, and their HCMV specificity remained unclear.

The clonotype originates from a woman under 30 in good health. Input material: PBMCs. V and J are TRBV12-5 and TRBJ1-5; a possible D gene is TRBD1 (6 bases). CDR3 bases: TGTGCTAGTGGTTTGGTAACAGGGCCTAATCAGCCCCAGCATTTT. It codes for CASGLVTGPNQPQHF.